These 19 T cell receptor beta chains came from one sample sequenced in a study of breast tumors, draining lymph nodes, adjacent tissues. In TCRdb, the multiplex PCR reads were re-called with MiXCR into one record per CDR3 protein. This sample has 200,000 to 250,000 distinct CDR3 sequences, with around 34% found just once. Samples came from axillary lymph nodes draining the breast cancer. The sequencing sample was made of axillary lymph node tissue. All receptors derive from a female donor with breast cancer. Some clones in this sample may be carry-over from other donors' samples.

V usage is TRBV15 and J usage is TRBJ2-3; D is unclear. This CDR3 comprises 14 residues. The germline V gene encodes CDR1 LNHNV and CDR2 YYDKDF (reference sequence). V dropped 4 bases and J dropped 1 base, with 9 bases sitting between them. The DNA of the CDR3 is TGTGCCACCAGCATTCGATGGGGCACAGATACGCAGTATTTT. This sequence encodes CATSIRWGTDTQYF.

This clonotype was observed a handful of times. This clone may be a read error of a much larger clone one base away. V and J are TRBV20-1 and TRBJ2-1; 10 bases fit TRBD1. The V gene's germline CDR1 is DFQATT and CDR2 SNEGSKA (reference sequence). The V and J ends lost 3 bases and 6 bases, in that order; junction bases with no gene match: 8. CDR3 length equals 15 residues. CDR3: CSARGQGRSSNEQFF. The CDR3 DNA reads TGCAGTGCTAGGGGACAGGGGAGGAGCTCCAATGAGCAGTTCTTC.

J is TRBJ2-1 and V is TRBV5-1, with 8 nucleotides matching TRBD2. V dropped 6 bases and J dropped 9; count of bases not matched to a gene: 17. Per germline, CDR1 SGHRS and CDR2 YFSETQ. This CDR3 region has 16 residues. The CDR3 region has the DNA TGCGCCAGCATTCCTCGGGGGGGGAGCGCCTTTAGTGAGCAGTTCTTC. Translating gives CASIPRGGSAFSEQFF.

This clonotype was seen at least ten times. The chain uses TRBV20-1 and TRBJ1-6; no firm D call. The CDR3 has 14 amino acids. Trimming shortened V by 6 bases and J by 0 bases, and 9 bases separated the two germline ends. The germline V gene encodes CDR1 DFQATT and CDR2 SNEGSKA (reference sequence). CDR3 amino acids: CSAPGSSYNSPLHF. Written as DNA, the CDR3 is TGCAGTGCCCCGGGGAGCTCCTATAATTCACCCCTCCACTTT.

A few counts support this clonotype. This may come from a read error, since a much larger clone is one base off. The chain combines TRBV20-1 with TRBJ1-5; D is unresolved. The CDR3 has 12 amino acids. Germline lookup yields CDR1 DFQATT and CDR2 SNEGSKA (reference sequence). CDR3 nucleotides: TGCAGTGCTAGCCTCCCTAATCAGCCCCCGCATTTT. Residues: CSASLPNQPPHF.

Ten or more counts support this clonotype. The V gene is TRBV24-1, the J gene TRBJ2-5; TRBD1 agrees at 10 bases. Looked up from germline, CDR1 is KGHDR and CDR2 is SFDVKD. Losses at the gene ends were 3 bases for V and 2 bases for J; bases not matched to a gene: 2. The CDR3 runs to 15 residues. This CDR3 reads CATSDGGQGQETQYF. The CDR3 DNA sequence: TGTGCCACCAGTGATGGGGGACAGGGGCAAGAGACCCAGTACTTC.

Many counts were recorded for this clonotype. This chain connects TRBV16 to TRBJ1-2, with TRBD1 as a possible D gene (6 bases). The CDR3 length is 15 residues. V dropped 0 bases and J dropped 4 bases, with 12 bases sitting between them. Germline values: CDR1 KGHSY, CDR2 FQNENV. The CDR3 sequence: CASSQSGTSGYGYTF. CDR3 bases: TGTGCCAGCAGCCAATCTGGGACAAGCGGCTATGGCTACACCTTC.

The rearrangement uses TRBV7-9 and TRBJ1-4; 9 positions match TRBD1. The CDR3 covers 16 residues. Germline CDR1 is SEHNR and CDR2 is FQNEAQ (reference sequence). Trimming cost V 5 bases and J 4 bases; bases outside gene matches: 8. This chain's CDR3 is CASSLVQGAGNEKLFF. In nucleotides, the CDR3 is TGTGCCAGCAGCCTTGTACAGGGGGCCGGTAATGAAAAACTGTTTTTT. Full variable domain (rest looked up from reference TRBV7-9 and TRBJ1-4): DTGVSQNPRHKITKRGQNVTFRCDPISEHNRLYWYRQTLGQGPEFLTYFQNEAQLEKSRLLSDRFSAERPKGSFSTLEIQRTEQGDSAMYLCASSLVQGAGNEKLFFGSGTQLSVL.

In its sample, this clonotype was seen a few times. This chain connects TRBV4-2 to TRBJ2-1; D gene uncertain. The CDR3 consists of 15 residues. V lost 1 base to trimming and J lost 6 bases, with 13 bases between them. Germline V gene sequence: CDR1 LGHNA, CDR2 YNFKEQ. The CDR3 coding sequence is TGTGCCAGCAGCCAAGGAATCGGAGACCTCAATGAGCAGTTCTTC. Residues: CASSQGIGDLNEQFF.

This sequence joins TRBV6-6 and TRBJ2-3; D is ambiguous. This CDR3 region has 12 residues. The germline V gene has CDR1 MNHNY and CDR2 SVGAGI (reference sequence). The V end was cut by 8 bases, the J end by 2 bases, with 8 bases between. The DNA of the CDR3 is TGTGCCAGCTCGGGTTCCACAGATACGCAGTATTTT. Protein product: CASSGSTDTQYF.

For this clonotype: The junction departs from the called germline gene at one end, perhaps through a read error. The V call is TRBV7-9, the J call TRBJ1-6; D not certain. The germline V gene has CDR1 SEHNR and CDR2 FQNEAQ (reference sequence). The CDR3 sequence is 13 residues long. CDR3 DNA: TGTGCCGGCAGCTCTAGAGGAGGTTCACCCCTCCACTTT. Amino acid sequence: CAGSSRGGSPLHF.

This clonotype appeared a few times. A much larger clone lies one base from this, so it may be a read error. This chain joins TRBV20-1 and TRBJ1-2; D is perhaps TRBD1 (6 bases). CDR3 length: 13 residues. Germline lookup yields CDR1 DFQATT and CDR2 SNEGSKA (reference sequence). The CDR3 protein is CSAHNRENYAYTF. DNA of the CDR3: TGCAGTGCTCATAACAGGGAGAACTATGCCTACACCTTC.

CDR3 loop: CSARDQGMNSPLHF. In nucleotides, the CDR3 is TGCAGTGCTAGAGATCAGGGGATGAATTCACCCCTCCACTTT. The chain recombines TRBV20-1 with TRBJ1-6; perhaps TRBD1 as D (6 bases). The CDR3 runs 14 residues. The V and J ends lost 0 bases and 7 bases respectively, with 10 bases between them. Germline V lookup: CDR1 DFQATT, CDR2 SNEGSKA (reference sequence).

This sequence joins TRBV11-2 and TRBJ1-6; tentative D call: TRBD1 (5 bases). The CDR3 is 15 residues long. V gave up 1 base and J gave up 8 bases, with 12 bases separating them. Per germline, CDR1 SGHAT and CDR2 FQNNGV. CDR3 nucleotides: TGTGCCAGCAGCTTAGCAGGGACGGGGTATTCACCCCTCCACTTT. Protein: CASSLAGTGYSPLHF.

This clonotype occurred many times. This CDR3 is CASSPAGSTYEQYF. In DNA form, the CDR3 reads TGTGCCAGCTCACCGGCGGGGTCAACCTACGAGCAGTACTTC. The J gene is TRBJ2-7, the V gene TRBV18, with D perhaps TRBD2 (6 bases). This CDR3 is built from 14 residues. Trimming cost V 3 bases and J 2 bases, with 11 bases left between them. Germline CDR1 KGHSH, CDR2 LQKENI.

The chain employs TRBV15 and TRBJ2-7, with 10 bases aligning to TRBD1. Losses at the gene ends were 3 bases for V and 3 bases for J; bases not matched to a gene: 11. This CDR3 contains 17 residues. Germline-derived CDR1 and CDR2 are LNHNV and YYDKDF (reference sequence). This CDR3 is CATSRGAGDRGFYEQYF. In DNA form, the CDR3 reads TGTGCCACCAGCAGGGGCGCGGGGGACAGGGGTTTCTACGAGCAGTACTTC.

In its sample, this clonotype was seen a few times. The chain carries TRBV6-5 and TRBJ2-3; 14 positions match TRBD2. The CDR3 has 16 amino acids. Germline V lookup: CDR1 MNHEY, CDR2 SVGAGI. After removal of 5 bases from V and 5 bases from J, the junction contained 6 bases not matched to a gene. The CDR3 DNA is TGTGCCAGCAGTCACGTGGGGACTAGCGGGGGAGATACGCAGTATTTT. Its translation: CASSHVGTSGGDTQYF.

This clonotype came up many times. The V and J genes are TRBV6-5 and TRBJ1-4; D is perhaps TRBD1 (5 bases). The CDR3 covers 18 residues. Trimming left V 1 base short and J 8 bases short, with 23 bases between. Germline lookup yields CDR1 MNHEY and CDR2 SVGAGI. The CDR3 bases are TGTGCCAGCAGTTACTGGGCAGGGAGCGAAACGAAAGGCGAAAAACTGTTTTTT. Its protein product is CASSYWAGSETKGEKLFF.

The V gene is TRBV5-4, the J gene TRBJ2-3; 9 bases agree with TRBD2. CDR1 SGHNT and CDR2 YYREEE come from the germline V gene (reference sequence). J lost 0 bases, V lost 5 bases, and 13 bases had no gene match. The CDR3 contains 18 residues. For the CDR3, the DNA is TGTGCCAGCAGACCCAGCGGGGGGACAATATCTAGCACAGATACGCAGTATTTT. This codes for CASRPSGGTISSTDTQYF.